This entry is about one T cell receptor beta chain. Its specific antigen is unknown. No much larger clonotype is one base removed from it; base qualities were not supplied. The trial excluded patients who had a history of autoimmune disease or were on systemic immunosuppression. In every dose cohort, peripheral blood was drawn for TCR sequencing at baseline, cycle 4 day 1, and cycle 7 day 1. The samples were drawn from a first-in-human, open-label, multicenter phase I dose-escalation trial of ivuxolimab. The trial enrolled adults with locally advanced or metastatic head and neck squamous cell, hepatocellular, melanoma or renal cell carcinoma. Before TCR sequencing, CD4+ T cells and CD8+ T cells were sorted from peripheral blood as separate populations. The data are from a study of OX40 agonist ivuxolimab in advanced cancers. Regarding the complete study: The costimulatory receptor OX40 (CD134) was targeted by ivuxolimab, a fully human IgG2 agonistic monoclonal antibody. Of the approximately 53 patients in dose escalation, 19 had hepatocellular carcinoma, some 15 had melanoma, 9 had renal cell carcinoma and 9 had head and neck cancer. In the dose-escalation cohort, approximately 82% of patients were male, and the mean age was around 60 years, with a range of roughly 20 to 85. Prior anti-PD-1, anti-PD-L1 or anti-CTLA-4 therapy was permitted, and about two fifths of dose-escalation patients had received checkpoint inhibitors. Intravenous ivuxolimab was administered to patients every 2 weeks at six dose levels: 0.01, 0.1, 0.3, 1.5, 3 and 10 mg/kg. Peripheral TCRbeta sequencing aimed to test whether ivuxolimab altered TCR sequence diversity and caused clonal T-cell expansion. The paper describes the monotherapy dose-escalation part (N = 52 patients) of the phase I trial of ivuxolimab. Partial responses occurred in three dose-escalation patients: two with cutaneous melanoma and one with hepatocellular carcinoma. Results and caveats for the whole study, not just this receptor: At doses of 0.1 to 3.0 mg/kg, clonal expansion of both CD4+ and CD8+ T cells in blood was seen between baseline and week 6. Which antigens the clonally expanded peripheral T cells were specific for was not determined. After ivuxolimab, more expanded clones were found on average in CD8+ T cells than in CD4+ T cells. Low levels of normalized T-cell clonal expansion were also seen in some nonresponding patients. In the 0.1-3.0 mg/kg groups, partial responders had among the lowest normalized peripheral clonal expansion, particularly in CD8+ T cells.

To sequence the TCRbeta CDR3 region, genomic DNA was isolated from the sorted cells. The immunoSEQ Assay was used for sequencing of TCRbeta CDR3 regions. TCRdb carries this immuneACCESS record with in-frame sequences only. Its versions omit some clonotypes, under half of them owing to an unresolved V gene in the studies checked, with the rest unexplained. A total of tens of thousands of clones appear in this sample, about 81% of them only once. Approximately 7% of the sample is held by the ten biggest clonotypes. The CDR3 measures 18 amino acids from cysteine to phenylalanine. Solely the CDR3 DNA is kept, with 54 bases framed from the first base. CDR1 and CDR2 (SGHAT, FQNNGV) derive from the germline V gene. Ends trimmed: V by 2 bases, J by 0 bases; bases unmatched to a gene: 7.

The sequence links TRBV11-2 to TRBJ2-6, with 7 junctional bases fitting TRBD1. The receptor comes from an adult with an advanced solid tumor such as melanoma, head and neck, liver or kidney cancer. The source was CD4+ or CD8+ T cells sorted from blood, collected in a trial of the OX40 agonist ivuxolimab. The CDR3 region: CASSLKGGQYSGANVLTF. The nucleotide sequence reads TGTGCCAGCAGCTTAAAAGGGGGACAGTACTCTGGGGCCAACGTCCTGACTTTC.